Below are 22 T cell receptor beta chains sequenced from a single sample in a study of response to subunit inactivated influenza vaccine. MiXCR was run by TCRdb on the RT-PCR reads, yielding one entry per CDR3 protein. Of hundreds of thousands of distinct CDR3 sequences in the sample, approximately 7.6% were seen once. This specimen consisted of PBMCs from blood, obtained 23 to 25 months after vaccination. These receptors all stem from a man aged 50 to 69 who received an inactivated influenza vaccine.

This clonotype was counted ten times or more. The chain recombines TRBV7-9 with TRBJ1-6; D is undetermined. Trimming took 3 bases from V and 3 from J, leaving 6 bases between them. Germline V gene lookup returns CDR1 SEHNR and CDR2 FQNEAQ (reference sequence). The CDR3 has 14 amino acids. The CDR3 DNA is TGTGCCAGCAGCTTGGGCAACTATAATTCACCCCTCCACTTT. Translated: CASSLGNYNSPLHF.

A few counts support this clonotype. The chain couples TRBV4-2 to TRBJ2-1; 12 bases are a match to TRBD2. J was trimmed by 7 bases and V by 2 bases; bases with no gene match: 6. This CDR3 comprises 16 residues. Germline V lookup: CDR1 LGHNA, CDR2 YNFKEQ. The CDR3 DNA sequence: TGTGCCAGCAGCCAAACTAGCGGGGGGCCGGGAAATGAGCAGTTCTTC. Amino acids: CASSQTSGGPGNEQFF.

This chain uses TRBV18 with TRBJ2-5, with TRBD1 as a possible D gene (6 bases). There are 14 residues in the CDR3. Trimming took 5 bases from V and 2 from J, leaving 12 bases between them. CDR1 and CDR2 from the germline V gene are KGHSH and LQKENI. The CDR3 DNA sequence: TGTGCCAGCTCAGCCGGGACACCACAAGAGACCCAGTACTTC. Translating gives CASSAGTPQETQYF.

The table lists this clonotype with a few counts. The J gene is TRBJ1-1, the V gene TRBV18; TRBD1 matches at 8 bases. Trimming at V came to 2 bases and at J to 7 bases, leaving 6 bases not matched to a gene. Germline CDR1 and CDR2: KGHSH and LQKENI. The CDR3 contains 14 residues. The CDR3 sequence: CASSPYGTGGEAFF. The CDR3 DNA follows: TGTGCCAGCTCACCATATGGGACAGGCGGTGAAGCTTTCTTT.

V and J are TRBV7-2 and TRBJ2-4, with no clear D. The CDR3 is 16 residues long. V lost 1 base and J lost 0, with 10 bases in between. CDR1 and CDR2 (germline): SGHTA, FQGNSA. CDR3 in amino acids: CASSLEAALAKNIQYF. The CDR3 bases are TGTGCCAGCAGCTTAGAGGCAGCCCTAGCCAAAAACATTCAGTACTTC.

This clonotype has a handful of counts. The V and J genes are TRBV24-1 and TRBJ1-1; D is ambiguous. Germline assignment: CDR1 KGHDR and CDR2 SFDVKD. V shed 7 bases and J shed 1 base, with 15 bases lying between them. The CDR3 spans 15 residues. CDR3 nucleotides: TGTGCCACCAGCTCCGGGAGGGTGAGGAACACTGAAGCTTTCTTT. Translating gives CATSSGRVRNTEAFF.

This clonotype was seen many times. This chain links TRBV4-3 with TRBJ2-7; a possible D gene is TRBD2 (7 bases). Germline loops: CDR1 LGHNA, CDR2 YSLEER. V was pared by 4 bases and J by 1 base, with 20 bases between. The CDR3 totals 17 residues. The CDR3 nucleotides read TGCGCCAGCAGCCCCTCTCCGGGGGGCCCCCTTTCCTACGAGCAGTACTTC. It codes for CASSPSPGGPLSYEQYF.

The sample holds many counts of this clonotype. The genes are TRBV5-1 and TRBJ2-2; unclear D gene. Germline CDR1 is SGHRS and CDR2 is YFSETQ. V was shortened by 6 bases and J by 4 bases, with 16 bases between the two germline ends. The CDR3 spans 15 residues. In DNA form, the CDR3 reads TGCGCCAGCACCCGAGAGTCCCCGGGCACCGGGGAGCTGTTTTTT. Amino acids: CASTRESPGTGELFF.

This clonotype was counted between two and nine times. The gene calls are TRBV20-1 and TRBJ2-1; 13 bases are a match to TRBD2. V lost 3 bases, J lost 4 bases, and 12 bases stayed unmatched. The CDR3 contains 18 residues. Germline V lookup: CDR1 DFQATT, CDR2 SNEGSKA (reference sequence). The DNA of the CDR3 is TGCAGTGCTAGGGAGGGGTCGGGACTAGCGGGGAGTTACAATGAGCAGTTCTTC. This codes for CSAREGSGLAGSYNEQFF.

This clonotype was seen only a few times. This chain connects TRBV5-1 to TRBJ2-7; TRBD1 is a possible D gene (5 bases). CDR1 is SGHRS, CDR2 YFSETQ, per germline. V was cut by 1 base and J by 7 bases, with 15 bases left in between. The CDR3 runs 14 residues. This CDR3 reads CASSLLQGMGEQYF. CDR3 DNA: TGCGCCAGCAGCTTGTTGCAGGGAATGGGGGAGCAGTACTTC.

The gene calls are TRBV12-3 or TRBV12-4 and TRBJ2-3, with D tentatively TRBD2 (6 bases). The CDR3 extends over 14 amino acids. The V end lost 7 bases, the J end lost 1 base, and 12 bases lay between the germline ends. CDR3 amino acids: CASTPGTRTDTQYF. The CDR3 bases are TGTGCCAGCACCCCCGGGACTCGCACAGATACGCAGTATTTT.

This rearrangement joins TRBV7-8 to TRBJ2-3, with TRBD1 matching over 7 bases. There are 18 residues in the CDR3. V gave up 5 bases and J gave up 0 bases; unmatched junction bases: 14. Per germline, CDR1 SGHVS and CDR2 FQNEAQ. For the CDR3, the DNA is TGTGCCAGCAGCGCTGACAGGGCTCCGGTCCCTAGCACAGATACGCAGTATTTT. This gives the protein CASSADRAPVPSTDTQYF.

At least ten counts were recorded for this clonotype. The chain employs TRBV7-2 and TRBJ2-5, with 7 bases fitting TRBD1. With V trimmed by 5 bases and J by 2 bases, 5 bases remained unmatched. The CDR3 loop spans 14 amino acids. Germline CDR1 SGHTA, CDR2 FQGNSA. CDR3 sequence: CASSPRTGQETQYF. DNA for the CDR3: TGTGCCAGCAGCCCCCGGACAGGTCAAGAGACCCAGTACTTC.

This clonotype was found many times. CDR3 protein: CASSQNSGTLLHYTF. CDR3 sequence (DNA): TGTGCCAGCAGCCAAAATTCCGGGACCCTTCTCCACTACACCTTC. The chain couples TRBV7-9 to TRBJ1-2; D possibly corresponds to TRBD1 (5 bases). From germline, CDR1 is SEHNR and CDR2 FQNEAQ (reference sequence). The CDR3 has 15 amino acids. Trimming removed 5 bases from V and 10 bases from J, with 23 bases in between.

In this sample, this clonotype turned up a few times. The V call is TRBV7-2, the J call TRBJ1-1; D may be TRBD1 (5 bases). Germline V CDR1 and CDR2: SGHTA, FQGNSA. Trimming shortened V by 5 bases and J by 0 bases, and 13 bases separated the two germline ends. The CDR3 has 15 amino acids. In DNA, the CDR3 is TGTGCCAGCAGCACGCACCAGGGCCTGAACACTGAAGCTTTCTTT. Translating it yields CASSTHQGLNTEAFF.

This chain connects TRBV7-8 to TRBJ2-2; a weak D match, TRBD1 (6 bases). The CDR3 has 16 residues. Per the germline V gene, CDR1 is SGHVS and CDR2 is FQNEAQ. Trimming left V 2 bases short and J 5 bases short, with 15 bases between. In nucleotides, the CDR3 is TGTGCCAGCAGCTTATTGGTGACAGGACCTACCGGGGAGCTGTTTTTT. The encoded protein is CASSLLVTGPTGELFF.

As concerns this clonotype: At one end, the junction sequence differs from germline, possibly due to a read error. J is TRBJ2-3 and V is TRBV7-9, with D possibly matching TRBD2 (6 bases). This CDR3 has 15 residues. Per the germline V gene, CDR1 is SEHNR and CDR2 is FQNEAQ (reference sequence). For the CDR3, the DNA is TGTGCCAGCAGCTTAGAGAAGGGAGGCACAGATACGCTGTATTTT. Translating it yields CASSLEKGGTDTLYF.

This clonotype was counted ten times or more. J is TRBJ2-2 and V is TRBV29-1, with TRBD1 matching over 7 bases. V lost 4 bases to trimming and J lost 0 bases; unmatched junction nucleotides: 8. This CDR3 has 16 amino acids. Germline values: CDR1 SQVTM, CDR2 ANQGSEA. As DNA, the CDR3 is TGCAGCGTTGCGGGGACAGCCGGCGCGAACACCGGGGAGCTGTTTTTT. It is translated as CSVAGTAGANTGELFF.

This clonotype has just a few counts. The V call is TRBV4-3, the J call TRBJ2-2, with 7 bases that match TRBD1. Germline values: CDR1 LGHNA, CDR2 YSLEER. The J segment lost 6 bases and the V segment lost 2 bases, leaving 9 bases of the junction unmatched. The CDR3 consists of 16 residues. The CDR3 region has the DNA TGCGCCAGCAGCCAATTCTGGACAGGAGGTTCCGGGGAGCTGTTTTTT. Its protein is CASSQFWTGGSGELFF.

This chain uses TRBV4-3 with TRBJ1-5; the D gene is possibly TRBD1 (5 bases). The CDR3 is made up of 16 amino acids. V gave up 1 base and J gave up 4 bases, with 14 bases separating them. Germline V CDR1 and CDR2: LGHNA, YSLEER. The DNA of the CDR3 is TGCGCCAGCAGCCAAGCTTTGCAGGGAGTGAATCAGCCCCAGCATTTT. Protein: CASSQALQGVNQPQHF.

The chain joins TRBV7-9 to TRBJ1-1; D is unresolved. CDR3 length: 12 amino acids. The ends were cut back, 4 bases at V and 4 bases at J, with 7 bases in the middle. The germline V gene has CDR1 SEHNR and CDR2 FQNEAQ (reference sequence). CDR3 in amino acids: CASSSPLTEAFF. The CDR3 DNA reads TGTGCCAGCAGCTCCCCCCTCACTGAAGCTTTCTTT.

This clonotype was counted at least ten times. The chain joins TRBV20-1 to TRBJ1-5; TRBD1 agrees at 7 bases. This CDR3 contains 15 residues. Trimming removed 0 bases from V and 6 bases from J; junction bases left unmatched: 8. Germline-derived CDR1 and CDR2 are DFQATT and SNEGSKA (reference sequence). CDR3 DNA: TGCAGTGCTAGAGAACAGGGGCAGTTCTTTCAGCCCCAGCATTTT. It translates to CSAREQGQFFQPQHF.